This T cell receptor beta chain came from a study of cytotoxic CD8 clonotypes in ibrutinib-treated CLL. Study-wide background: IGHV unmutated roughly 17; relapsed/refractory some ten; treatment-naive about 15.

Here immunoSEQ multiplex PCR was the method, and the copy in TCRdb shows in-frame clones only, minus some. The table has roughly 38,000 clones, roughly 49% seen once; the top ten hold under 20%. Study observations and caveats: Higher clonality was seen at ibrutinib response and a return toward baseline at progression. Exceeding age-matched healthy donors, baseline clonality also tracked the counts of circulating CD8+ T cells. Public clonotypes were seen rarely and were contracted or stable on treatment.

Trimming removed 6 bases at V and 0 bases at J, with 12 bases between. Germline CDR1 and CDR2: MNHNY and SVGAGI (reference sequence). The CDR3 length is 15 residues. About this clone itself: What it binds is unknown.

V is TRBV6-6 and J is TRBJ1-5; D gene ambiguous. The TCR sequence derives from a human donor with chronic lymphocytic leukemia. Sequences were derived from PBMCs, sampled before ibrutinib treatment. The CDR3 region has the DNA TGTGCCAGCAGGGGGATTAGCGGTAGCAATCAGCCCCAGCATTTT. Its protein product is CASRGISGSNQPQHF.